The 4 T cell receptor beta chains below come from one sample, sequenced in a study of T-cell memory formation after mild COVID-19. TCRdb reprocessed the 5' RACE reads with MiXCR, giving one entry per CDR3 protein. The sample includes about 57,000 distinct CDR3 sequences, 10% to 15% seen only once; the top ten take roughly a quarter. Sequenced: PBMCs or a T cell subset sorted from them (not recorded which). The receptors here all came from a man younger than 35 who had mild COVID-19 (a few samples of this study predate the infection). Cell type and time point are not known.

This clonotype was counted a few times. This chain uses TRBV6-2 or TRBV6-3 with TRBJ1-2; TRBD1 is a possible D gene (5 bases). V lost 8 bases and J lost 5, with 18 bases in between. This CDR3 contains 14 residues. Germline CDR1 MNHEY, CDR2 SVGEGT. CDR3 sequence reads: CASHSSGTGYGYTF. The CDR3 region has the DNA TGTGCCAGCCATTCCTCCGGGACGGGTTATGGCTACACCTTC.

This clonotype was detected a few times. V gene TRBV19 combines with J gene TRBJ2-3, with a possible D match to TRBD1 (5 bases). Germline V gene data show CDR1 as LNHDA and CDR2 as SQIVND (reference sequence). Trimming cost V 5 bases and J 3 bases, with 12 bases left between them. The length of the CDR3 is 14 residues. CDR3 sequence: CASSQGVPTDTQYF. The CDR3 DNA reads TGTGCCAGTAGTCAAGGGGTCCCTACAGATACGCAGTATTTT.

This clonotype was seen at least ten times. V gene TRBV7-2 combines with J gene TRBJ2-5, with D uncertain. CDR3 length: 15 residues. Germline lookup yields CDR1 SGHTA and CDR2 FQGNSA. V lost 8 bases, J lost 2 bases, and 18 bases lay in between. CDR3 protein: CASLDGPYPQETQYF. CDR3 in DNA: TGTGCCAGCCTGGACGGCCCCTATCCTCAAGAGACCCAGTACTTC. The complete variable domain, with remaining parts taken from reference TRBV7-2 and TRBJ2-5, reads GAGVSQSPSNKVTEKGKDVELRCDPISGHTALYWYRQSLGQGLEFLIYFQGNSAPDKSGLPSDRFSAERTGGSVSTLTIQRTQQEDSAVYLCASLDGPYPQETQYFGPGTRLLVL.

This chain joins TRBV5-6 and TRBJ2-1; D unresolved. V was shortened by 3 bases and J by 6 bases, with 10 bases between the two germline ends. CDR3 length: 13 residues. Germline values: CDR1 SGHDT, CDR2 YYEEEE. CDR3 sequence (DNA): TGTGCCAGCAGCTCTCTGACTCCCAATGAGCAGTTCTTC. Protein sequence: CASSSLTPNEQFF.